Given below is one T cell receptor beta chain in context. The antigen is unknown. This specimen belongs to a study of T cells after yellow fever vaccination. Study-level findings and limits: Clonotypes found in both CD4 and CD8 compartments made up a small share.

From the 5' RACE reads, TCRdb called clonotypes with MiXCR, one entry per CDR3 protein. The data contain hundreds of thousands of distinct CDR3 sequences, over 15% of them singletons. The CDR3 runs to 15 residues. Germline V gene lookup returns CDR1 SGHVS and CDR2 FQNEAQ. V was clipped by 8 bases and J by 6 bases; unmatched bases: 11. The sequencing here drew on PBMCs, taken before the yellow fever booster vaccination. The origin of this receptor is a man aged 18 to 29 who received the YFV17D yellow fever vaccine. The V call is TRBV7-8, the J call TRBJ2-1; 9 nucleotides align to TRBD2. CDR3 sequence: CASSFGRGGANEQFF. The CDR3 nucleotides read TGTGCCAGCTCGTTTGGGCGCGGGGGGGCCAATGAGCAGTTCTTC. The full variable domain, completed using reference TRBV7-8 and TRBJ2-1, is GAGVSQSPRYKVAKRGQDVALRCDPISGHVSLFWYQQALGQGPEFLTYFQNEAQLDKSGLPSDRFFAERPEGSVSTLKIQRTQQEDSAVYLCASSFGRGGANEQFFGPGTRLTVL.